The T cell receptor beta chain under discussion was sequenced for a study of T cells in localized non-small cell lung cancer (dated by TCRdb to about 2020). For context, the study as a whole: The study examined T cell repertoires in 200 to 300 patients with early-stage NSCLC and compared tumors with uninvolved tumor-adjacent lungs. The mean age of the NSCLC patients was around 67 years, with 120 to 150 men and nearly 110 women. The cohort was made up of some 240 treatment-naive NSCLC patients whose localized lung tumors had been resected.

The immunoSEQ Assay was used to sequence TCR beta CDR3 regions from DNA. On the study's bioinformatics: T cell density was computed as TCR beta template counts normalized to usable DNA estimated by amplifying housekeeping genes. Richness was estimated using the preseqR package, with extrapolation to 400,000 templates for PBMC samples and to 120,000 templates for tissue samples. Clonality was defined as one minus Pielou's evenness. Differential abundance testing on productive amino-acid clonotypes, with a minimum total count of 5 and an alpha of 0.1, was used to identify tissue-enriched TCRs. Repertoire overlap between compartments was quantified with the Jaccard Index and Morisita Overlap Index. GLIPH grouped TCR beta CDR3s together with public tetramer-defined viral CDR3s, and a viral motif had to include at least three viral sequences and also show V-gene enrichment. Imported from immuneACCESS, the table was reduced by TCRdb to in-frame sequences with V and J called. These copies leave out some clones; in studies compared against another copy, an unresolved V gene accounts for under half, and the cause of the remainder is not known. The V and J calls and clone size are taken from that table; D and trimming were inferred from the DNA. The sample contains 1,500 to 2,500 clones, about 20% of them found a single time. The ten largest clones take up 7.5% to 8% of the sample.

V is cut back by 1 base and J by 10 bases, with 6 bases in the junction unmatched. The cysteine opens and the phenylalanine closes a CDR3 of 14 amino acids. Here the CDR3 DNA is all that survives: 42 bases in frame from base 1. Looking up the germline V gene yields CDR1 SGHNT and CDR2 YENEEA. Two independent pathologists confirmed that the uninvolved adjacent lung, which was taken at least 2 cm from the tumor margin, was free of atypia. At diagnosis, peripheral blood, uninvolved tumor-adjacent lung and tumor were collected and were preserved as a mix of fresh-frozen and FFPE material. Paper-wide results and their limitations: Longer overall survival was associated with higher blood T cell density, whereas shorter survival was associated with higher adjacent-lung clonality. Because multi-region tumor sequencing was not performed, intratumor heterogeneity could not be ruled out. A median of 57 of the top 100 tumor clones turned up in the paired uninvolved adjacent lung, and under 30 of those clones also ranked among the top 100 of that same adjacent lung. The highest T cell clonality was observed in uninvolved tumor-adjacent lung, where clonality exceeded that of tumor, suggesting that antigenic responses were more focused in uninvolved tumor-adjacent lung. Since the design was exploratory, TCR variables were selected using unadjusted p-values with no false-discovery rate correction.

Of note for this clone: It has no known antigen specificity. Base qualities are missing; no much larger clone stands one base away.

The sequencing used normal lung tissue next to the tumor, collected before any cancer treatment. The sequence was obtained from a woman aged 40-69 years with stage I lung adenocarcinoma. The V and J segments used are TRBV11-3 and TRBJ1-1, with 10 central nucleotides matching TRBD1. The CDR3: CASSLGGQGVIAFF. In nucleotides, the sequence is TGTGCCAGCAGCTTAGGTGGACAGGGGGTTATAGCTTTCTTT.